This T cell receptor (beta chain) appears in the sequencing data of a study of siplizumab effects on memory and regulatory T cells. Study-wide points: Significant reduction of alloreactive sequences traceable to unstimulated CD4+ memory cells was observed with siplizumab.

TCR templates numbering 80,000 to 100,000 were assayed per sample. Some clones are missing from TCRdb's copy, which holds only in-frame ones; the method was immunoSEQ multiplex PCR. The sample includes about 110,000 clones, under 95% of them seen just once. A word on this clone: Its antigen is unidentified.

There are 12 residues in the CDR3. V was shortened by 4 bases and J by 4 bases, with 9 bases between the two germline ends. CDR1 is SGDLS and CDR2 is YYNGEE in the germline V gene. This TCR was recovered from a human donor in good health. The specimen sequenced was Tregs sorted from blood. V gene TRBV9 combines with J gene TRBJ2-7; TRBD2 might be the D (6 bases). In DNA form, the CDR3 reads TGTGCCAGCAGCCCTGGGGGGTACGAGCAGTACTTC. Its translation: CASSPGGYEQYF.